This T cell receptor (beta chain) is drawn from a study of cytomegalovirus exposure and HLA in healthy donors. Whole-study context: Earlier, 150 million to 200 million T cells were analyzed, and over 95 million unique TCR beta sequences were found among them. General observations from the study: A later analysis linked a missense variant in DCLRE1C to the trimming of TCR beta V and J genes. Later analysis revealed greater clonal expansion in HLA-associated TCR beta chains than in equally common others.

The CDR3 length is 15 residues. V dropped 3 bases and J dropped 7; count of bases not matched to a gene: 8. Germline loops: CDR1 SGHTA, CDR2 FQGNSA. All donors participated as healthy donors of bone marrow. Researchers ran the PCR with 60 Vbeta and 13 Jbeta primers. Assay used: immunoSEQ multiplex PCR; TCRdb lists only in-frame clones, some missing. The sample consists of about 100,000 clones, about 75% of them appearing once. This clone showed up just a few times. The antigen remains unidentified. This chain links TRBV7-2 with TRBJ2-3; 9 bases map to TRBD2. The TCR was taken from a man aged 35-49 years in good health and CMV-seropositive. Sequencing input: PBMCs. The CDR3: CASSLETSGLNTQYF. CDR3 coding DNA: TGTGCCAGCAGCTTGGAGACTAGCGGATTAAATACGCAGTATTTT.